The 5 T cell receptor beta chains below all came from one sample that was sequenced in a study of T cell responses to AZD1222 COVID-19 vaccine. Only in-frame clones appear in the TCRdb table, and some are missing; sequencing was by immunoSEQ multiplex PCR. In the table there are under 100,000 clones, 80% to 90% of which are singletons. The sample was peripheral blood, taken on day 0 of AZD1222 vaccination. The receptors were sampled from an adult in good health.

J is TRBJ2-7 and V is TRBV5-1; weak D call: TRBD1 (7 bases). The CDR3 runs 13 residues. Trimming left V 5 bases short and J 4 bases short, with 13 bases between. Germline lookup yields CDR1 SGHRS and CDR2 YFSETQ. Here the CDR3 DNA reads TGCGCCAGCAGTGAGGGGGCGGGGTACGAGCAGTACTTC. Amino acids: CASSEGAGYEQYF.

The rearrangement joins TRBV6-6 to TRBJ1-5; perhaps TRBD1 as D (5 bases). Per the germline V gene, CDR1 is MNHNY and CDR2 is SVGAGI (reference sequence). V lost 6 bases, J lost 4 bases, and 16 bases lay in between. This CDR3 region has 15 residues. CDR3 DNA sequence: TGTGCCAGCAGCTCGACAGCGGGAGCTAATCAGCCCCAGCATTTT. Amino acid sequence: CASSSTAGANQPQHF.

The chain couples TRBV6-1 to TRBJ2-7; tentatively, D is TRBD2 (5 bases). This CDR3 has 16 residues. Germline loops: CDR1 MNHNS, CDR2 SASEGT. Trimming pared 2 bases from V and 4 bases from J, leaving 18 bases between. The chain's CDR3 is CASSEQSTLLGYEQYF. The CDR3 nucleotides read TGTGCCAGCAGTGAACAATCGACCTTACTAGGGTACGAGCAGTACTTC.

Only a few counts were recorded for this clone. The genes are TRBV2 and TRBJ2-7; D not resolved. Trimming removed 0 bases from V and 4 bases from J, with 4 bases in between. The CDR3 covers 12 residues. Germline-derived CDR1 and CDR2 are SNHLY and FYNNEI. Here the CDR3 reads CASSEALYEQYF. The CDR3 DNA reads TGTGCCAGCAGTGAAGCCCTTTACGAGCAGTACTTC.

The chain joins TRBV2 to TRBJ1-6; D is undetermined. The ends were cut back, 6 bases at V and 6 bases at J, with 9 bases in the middle. The CDR3 spans 13 residues. The germline V gene has CDR1 SNHLY and CDR2 FYNNEI. The CDR3 is CASRGLGNSPLHF. The CDR3 coding sequence is TGTGCCAGCAGGGGTTTGGGTAATTCACCCCTCCACTTT.